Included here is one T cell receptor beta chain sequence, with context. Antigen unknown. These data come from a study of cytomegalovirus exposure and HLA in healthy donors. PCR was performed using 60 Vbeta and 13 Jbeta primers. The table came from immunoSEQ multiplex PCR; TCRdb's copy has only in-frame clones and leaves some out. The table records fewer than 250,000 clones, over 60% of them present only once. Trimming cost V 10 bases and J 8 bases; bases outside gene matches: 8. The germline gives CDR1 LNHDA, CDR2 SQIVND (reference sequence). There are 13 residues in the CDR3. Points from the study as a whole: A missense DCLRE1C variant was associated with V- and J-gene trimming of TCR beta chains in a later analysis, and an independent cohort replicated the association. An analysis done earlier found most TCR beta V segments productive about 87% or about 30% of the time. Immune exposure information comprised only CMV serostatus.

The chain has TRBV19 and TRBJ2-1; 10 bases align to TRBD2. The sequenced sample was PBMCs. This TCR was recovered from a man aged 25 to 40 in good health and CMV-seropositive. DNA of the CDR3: TGTGCCACGTCCTCTAGCGGGGGCTATGAGCAGTTCTTC. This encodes CATSSSGGYEQFF.